These 21 T cell receptor beta chains came from one sample sequenced in a study of early T cells in non-severe SARS-CoV-2 infection. MiXCR was run by TCRdb on the 5' RACE reads, yielding one entry per CDR3 protein. The sample contains tens of thousands of distinct CDR3 sequences, about 13% of which appear only once. The sample taken for sequencing was whole blood. These receptor sequences come from an adult who was a healthcare worker with PCR-confirmed SARS-CoV-2 infection or an uninfected control (not recorded which).

The chain is built from TRBV4-2 and TRBJ2-5, with TRBD1 identical over 7 bases. Germline CDR1 reads LGHNA; CDR2 reads YNFKEQ. The CDR3 spans 15 residues. Unmatched junction bases numbered 7, after V lost 5 bases and J lost 1 base. The CDR3 here is CASSLGTDTQETQYF. CDR3 nucleotides: TGTGCCAGCAGCTTAGGGACAGACACCCAAGAGACCCAGTACTTC.

This clonotype was observed at least ten times. The chain couples TRBV12-3 or TRBV12-4 to TRBJ1-5; D remains ambiguous. Trimming shortened V by 6 bases and J by 0 bases, and 12 bases separated the two germline ends. The CDR3 length is 15 residues. In DNA form, the CDR3 reads TGTGCCAGCAGCCTTCGTGGAGATAGCAATCAGCCCCAGCATTTT. Its translation is CASSLRGDSNQPQHF.

Only a few counts were recorded for this clonotype. Germline and junction disagree at one end, which may indicate a read error. V usage is TRBV6-5 and J usage is TRBJ2-3; D is perhaps TRBD1 or TRBD2 (5 bases each). The germline V gene encodes CDR1 MNHEY and CDR2 SVGAGI. The CDR3 contains 15 residues. CDR3 loop: CASTSRGGPTYTQYF. The CDR3 bases are TGTGCCAGCACCTCGAGGGGCGGACCCACATATACGCAGTATTTT.

The chain uses TRBV12-3 or TRBV12-4 and TRBJ2-1; the D gene is possibly TRBD2 (7 bases). V dropped 3 bases and J dropped 4 bases, with 13 bases sitting between them. The CDR3 is made up of 15 amino acids. CDR3: CASSFVGGPYNEQFF. In DNA form, the CDR3 reads TGTGCCAGCAGTTTTGTCGGGGGGCCTTACAATGAGCAGTTCTTC.

This clonotype was observed many times. The V gene is TRBV4-2, the J gene TRBJ1-5; D unclear. The CDR3 runs 15 residues. Per germline, CDR1 LGHNA and CDR2 YNFKEQ. With 1 base removed from V and 3 bases from J, the gap between germline ends came to 10 bases. The CDR3 bases are TGTGCCAGCAGCCAAGCGGTTGGTGACAATCAGCCCCAGCATTTT. Its protein product is CASSQAVGDNQPQHF.

The rearrangement joins TRBV5-1 to TRBJ2-3; D is perhaps TRBD1 or TRBD2 (5 bases each). V lost 0 bases to trimming and J lost 1 base, with 6 bases between them. The CDR3 contains 14 residues. The V gene's germline CDR1 is SGHRS and CDR2 YFSETQ. The CDR3 reads CASSLGDGTDTQYF. DNA of the CDR3: TGCGCCAGCAGCTTGGGGGACGGCACAGATACGCAGTATTTT. Filled out from reference TRBV5-1 and TRBJ2-3, the complete variable domain reads KAGVTQTPRYLIKTRGQQVTLSCSPISGHRSVSWYQQTPGQGLQFLFEYFSETQRNKGNFPGRFSGRQFSNSRSEMNVSTLELGDSALYLCASSLGDGTDTQYFGPGTRLTVL.

This clonotype was counted a few times. The gene calls are TRBV7-9 and TRBJ2-3; a weak D match, TRBD2 (5 bases). The CDR3 has 13 amino acids. Trimming took off 5 bases at V and 5 bases at J, with 11 bases between the two ends. Germline V gives CDR1 SEHNR, CDR2 FQNEAQ (reference sequence). CDR3 in DNA: TGTGCCAGCAGCCCCATAGGGAGAGATACGCAGTATTTT. The encoded protein is CASSPIGRDTQYF.

This clonotype has only a few counts. The chain recombines TRBV6-2 or TRBV6-3 with TRBJ2-7; TRBD1 matches at 8 bases. V dropped 5 bases and J dropped 3; count of bases not matched to a gene: 6. Germline-derived CDR1 and CDR2 are MNHEY and SVGEGT. The CDR3 loop spans 14 amino acids. The CDR3 loop is CASSPQTGVYEQYF. The DNA for the CDR3 is TGTGCCAGCAGTCCCCAGACAGGGGTCTACGAGCAGTACTTC.

Ten or more counts support this clonotype. The CDR3 here is CSVEKGAGANTEAFF. The CDR3 DNA reads as TGCAGCGTTGAGAAGGGCGCGGGCGCGAACACTGAAGCTTTCTTT. The chain recombines TRBV29-1 with TRBJ1-1; the D is unclear. Germline values: CDR1 SQVTM, CDR2 ANQGSEA. The CDR3 is 15 residues long. V was shortened by 3 bases and J by 1 base, with 15 bases between the two germline ends.

This rearrangement joins TRBV6-1 to TRBJ2-1; D is tentatively TRBD1 or TRBD2 (5 bases each). This CDR3 is built from 16 residues. Germline-derived CDR1 and CDR2 are MNHNS and SASEGT. V lost 2 bases and J 0 bases, leaving 11 bases between the germline ends. The CDR3 sequence is CASSERGAPSYNEQFF. The CDR3 coding sequence is TGTGCCAGCAGTGAACGGGGCGCCCCCTCCTACAATGAGCAGTTCTTC.

With respect to this clonotype: One junction end disagrees with the germline gene, perhaps due to a read error. The V gene is TRBV29-1, the J gene TRBJ2-1, with no clear D. This CDR3 spans 13 amino acids. Germline loops: CDR1 SQVTM, CDR2 ANQGSEA. CDR3 region: CSVEYFTINGQFF. CDR3 bases: TGCAGCGTGGAATATTTTACTATAAATGGGCAGTTCTTC.

This clonotype was counted between two and nine times. This chain connects TRBV28 to TRBJ2-3; TRBD1 or TRBD2 may be the D gene (5 bases each). The germline CDR1 and CDR2 sequences are MDHEN and SYDVKM. The CDR3 covers 16 residues. Trimming stripped 5 bases from V and 0 bases from J, with 15 bases between. CDR3 amino acids: CASSAPNGASTDTQYF. The CDR3 nucleotides are TGTGCCAGCAGTGCCCCCAACGGGGCTAGCACAGATACGCAGTATTTT. The whole variable domain, filled in from reference TRBV28 and TRBJ2-3, reads DVKVTQSSRYLVKRTGEKVFLECVQDMDHENMFWYRQDPGLGLRLIYFSYDVKMKEKGDIPEGYSVSREKKERFSLILESASTNQTSMYLCASSAPNGASTDTQYFGPGTRLTVL.

DNA for the CDR3: TGTGCCAGCAGCCAGGGCCGGGGACATAACACTGAAGCTTTCTTT. This translates into CASSQGRGHNTEAFF. The gene calls are TRBV14 and TRBJ1-1; possibly TRBD1 for D (6 bases). The V gene's germline CDR1 is SGHDN and CDR2 FVKESK. This CDR3 spans 15 amino acids. V was cut by 3 bases and J by 2 bases, with 13 bases left in between.

V gene TRBV7-2 combines with J gene TRBJ1-2; D uncertain. V lost 3 bases to trimming and J lost 3 bases, with 8 bases between them. This CDR3 has 13 residues. Germline values: CDR1 SGHTA, CDR2 FQGNSA. In DNA, the CDR3 is TGTGCCAGCAGCTTCGACCGATACTATGGCTACACCTTC. This translates into CASSFDRYYGYTF.

The rearrangement uses TRBV4-3 and TRBJ2-4; 9 positions agree with TRBD2. J lost 4 bases, V lost 4 bases, and 8 bases had no gene match. Germline V lookup: CDR1 LGHNA, CDR2 YSLEER. The CDR3 loop spans 16 amino acids. The CDR3 is CASSLAVAGDKNIQYF. The CDR3 nucleotides read TGCGCCAGCAGCCTAGCTGTAGCGGGAGATAAAAACATTCAGTACTTC.

This clonotype has ten or more counts. The rearrangement uses TRBV7-2 and TRBJ2-2; TRBD2 is a possible D gene (7 bases). This CDR3 spans 14 amino acids. V lost 5 bases, J lost 5 bases, and 12 bases lay in between. CDR1 is SGHTA and CDR2 is FQGNSA in the germline V gene. DNA for the CDR3: TGTGCCAGCAGCCGTGGGGGGGCGACCGGGGAGCTGTTTTTT. The encoded protein is CASSRGGATGELFF.

The V call is TRBV2, the J call TRBJ1-6; D is uncertain. V gave up 0 bases and J gave up 6 bases, with 3 bases separating them. Germline loops: CDR1 SNHLY, CDR2 FYNNEI. The CDR3 is 13 residues long. The CDR3 region is CASSEAPNSPLHF. The CDR3 DNA sequence: TGTGCCAGCAGTGAAGCCCCTAATTCACCCCTCCACTTT.

This clonotype was observed many times. The rearrangement joins TRBV7-9 to TRBJ1-1; D remains ambiguous. Trimming shortened V by 1 base and J by 1 base, and 4 bases separated the two germline ends. The CDR3 has 13 residues. The germline gives CDR1 SEHNR, CDR2 FQNEAQ (reference sequence). This chain's CDR3 is CASSLEGNTEAFF. CDR3 coding DNA: TGTGCCAGCAGCTTAGAGGGGAACACTGAAGCTTTCTTT.

This clonotype was counted only a few times. The chain carries TRBV28 and TRBJ2-5; D not certain. V lost 5 bases and J 1 base, leaving 5 bases between the germline ends. The V gene's germline CDR1 is MDHEN and CDR2 SYDVKM. This CDR3 has 12 amino acids. The CDR3 DNA reads TGTGCCAGCAGTATCCTCCAAGAGACCCAGTACTTC. Translated, it gives CASSILQETQYF.

The rearrangement links TRBV7-9 to TRBJ2-1, with 10 bases aligning to TRBD2. There are 20 residues in the CDR3. Trimming removed 2 bases from V and 6 bases from J; junction bases left unmatched: 19. Germline V CDR1 and CDR2: SEHNR, FQNEAQ (reference sequence). CDR3 in DNA: TGTGCCAGCAGCTTATCGTCTAGCGGGAGAGATTTTAAGGTGGGCAATGAGCAGTTCTTC. This encodes CASSLSSSGRDFKVGNEQFF.

Worth noting for this clonotype: Since a much larger clone is just one base distant, this may be a read error. The chain combines TRBV5-1 with TRBJ2-2, with 9 bases lining up with TRBD2. Germline CDR1 and CDR2: SGHRS and YFSETQ. The V gene end was trimmed by 6 bases and the J gene end by 4 bases; junction bases not matched to a gene: 25. This CDR3 has 21 amino acids. The CDR3 spells CASTFPPGAHQREASTGELFF. The CDR3 DNA reads as TGCGCCAGCACCTTCCCTCCCGGGGCGCATCAGCGGGAGGCCTCCACCGGGGAGCTGTTTTTT.